The clone carrying this T cell receptor beta chain was detected ten times or more. This sample stems from a study of neurological immune-mediated disorders. This CDR3 has 13 amino acids. Trimming pared 2 bases from V and 4 bases from J, leaving 8 bases between. The germline CDR1 and CDR2 sequences are MNHNS and SASEGT. TCRdb re-derived calls from the 5' RACE reads in MiXCR, one entry per CDR3 protein. In the table there are around 30,000 distinct CDR3 sequences, around 12% of which are singletons. The sequence was obtained from a man aged 55 to 70 in good health. Sequences were obtained from PBMCs. The gene calls are TRBV6-1 and TRBJ1-2; D unresolved. The CDR3 here is CASSEYDFYGYTF. CDR3 sequence (DNA): TGTGCCAGCAGTGAATATGATTTCTATGGCTACACCTTC.